Detailed here is one T cell receptor (beta chain). Its antigen remains undetermined. Per-base qualities were not stored, and no clone one base away is much larger. Spanning cysteine to phenylalanine, the CDR3 consists of 14 amino acids. Only CDR3 DNA is held: 42 bases, read in frame from base 1. For CDR1 and CDR2, the germline V gene (reference sequence) lists WNHNN and SYGVQD. The junction shows trimming of 7 bases on V and 3 bases on J, and the gene matches do not reach 5 bases of it. Participants in the prospective study were aged roughly 18 to 100 years, lived in 20 to 30 United States geographic areas, and enrolled through a virtual design. In the prospective study, cohorts were assigned on the basis of participant-reported clinical history obtained from a screening survey and a study questionnaire. ImmuneRACE Cohort 3 recovered participants were defined by two consecutive negative NP/OP PCR tests, healthcare professional clearance, or symptom resolution. Each participant in the prospective study had whole blood, serum and a nasopharyngeal or oropharyngeal swab collected by mobile phlebotomists. Over a 2-month period, participants in the prospective study had the option of providing additional blood draws and questionnaires. Prospective study blood samples were shipped either frozen or at room temperature before DNA extraction.

This record comes from a study of blood T cell repertoires in COVID-19 (dated by TCRdb to about 2020). For context, the study as a whole: The collaborator samples originated in the United States, Italy and Spain and spanned the acute and convalescent phases of COVID-19. The material from the prospective study consisted of cDNA or gDNA derived from T cells, B-cell-depleted T cells, or PBMCs. HLA class I and class II types, where available, came from metadata supplied by the sample provider rather than from assay-based typing. A de-identified subject ID, COVID-19 status, age in years and sex were almost always included in the sample metadata. A freely available public database, intended as a resource for researchers studying the immune response to SARS-CoV-2, is where the repertoires were released. The dataset comprised deeply sampled blood TCRbeta repertoires from subjects exposed to, actively infected with, or recovered from COVID-19. Samples came from the ongoing ImmuneRACE study (first 160 participants) plus 1,254 subjects from 6 global collaborators.

The immunoSEQ Assay, a bias-controlled multiplex PCR, was used to amplify TCRbeta CDR3 regions from genomic DNA. The study's processing was this. The number of nucleated cells in each sample was estimated from the amplification of reference gene primers within the assay. To quantify the absolute abundance of each unique TCRbeta CDR3 rearrangement, sequence reads were collapsed and filtered. For each sample, productive Simpson clonality was calculated as the square root of Simpson's diversity index across productive rearrangements. The clones in this table, taken by TCRdb from immuneACCESS, are in-frame only. Not every clone is retained; where verified, under half of the shortfall comes from an unresolved V gene, and the cause of the rest is unknown. V, J and clone size are taken as reported in that table, and D and trimming were inferred from the DNA itself. Within this sample are 320,000 or so clones, with 88% of them counted one time only. 5% of the sample belongs to the ten largest clones.

What the research found in general, with its limitations: How much clinical and demographic metadata was included differed by source and by participant, and the metadata was provided uncurated.

The sequence derives from a man between 25 and 39 years old who had recovered from COVID-19. The sample was PBMCs or T cells enriched from blood (not recorded which). Recombination linked TRBV10-1 to TRBJ2-2, and 7 junction bases match TRBD1. The DNA reads TGCGCCAGCACGGACAGGCCAGACACCGGGGAGCTGTTTTTT. Translated, it gives CASTDRPDTGELFF.